This T cell receptor (beta chain) was observed in a study of T cell responses to AZD1222 COVID-19 vaccine. Findings and caveats of the study: Researchers report vaccine-associated CD4 TCRs spanning spike, with dominance at 160-218 and 743-854. Spike-specific TCR breadth rose after two AZD1222 doses, and depth rose as well. Seropositivity was recorded at baseline in only five to seven AZD1222 recipients.

Profiling relied on immunoSEQ multiplex PCR, and the TCRdb table lists in-frame clones only, not all of them. The sample yields under 50,000 clones, roughly 89% seen once. Notes on this clone: Its matching antigen is unknown.

From germline, CDR1 is SGHVS and CDR2 FQNEAQ. The trim removed 8 bases at V and 0 bases at J, leaving 11 bases unmatched. The length of the CDR3 is 17 residues. Sequencing used peripheral blood, obtained 28 days after the second AZD1222 dose. V gene TRBV7-8 combines with J gene TRBJ2-7; 12 bases line up with TRBD2. This TCR was sampled from an adult who received the AZD1222 COVID-19 vaccine. CDR3 in DNA: TGTGCCAGCGGTCTGGCTAGCGGGAGGGCCTACTCCTACGAGCAGTACTTC. Residues: CASGLASGRAYSYEQYF.